A single sample is the source of the 28 T cell receptor beta chains below, sequenced in a study of blood T cell repertoires in COVID-19. Sequencing used immunoSEQ multiplex PCR; TCRdb keeps in-frame clones, though not all of them. There are a few hundred thousand clones in the sample; 80% to 90% occur only once, and about 3.8% lies in the top ten. The sample was PBMCs or T cells enriched from blood (not recorded which). All receptors derive from a woman aged 35 to 49 with acute COVID-19.

This clone was picked up one time. This rearrangement joins TRBV15 to TRBJ1-2; D uncertain. CDR3 length: 13 amino acids. The V end lost 1 base, the J end lost 6 bases, and 9 bases lay between the germline ends. Germline CDR1 LNHNV, CDR2 YYDKDF (reference sequence). The chain's CDR3 is CATSRVGQNGYTF. CDR3 sequence (DNA): TGTGCCACCAGCAGAGTTGGGCAGAATGGCTACACCTTC. Based on the CDR3 plus reference TRBV15 and TRBJ1-2, the full variable domain is DAMVIQNPRYQVTQFGKPVTLSCSQTLNHNVMYWYQQKSSQAPKLLFHYYDKDFNNEADTPDNFQSRRPNTSFCFLDIRSPGLGDTAMYLCATSRVGQNGYTFGSGTRLTVV.

This clone occurred a few times. The chain carries TRBV13 and TRBJ2-7; D ambiguous. The CDR3 contains 12 residues. Germline V gives CDR1 PRHDT, CDR2 FYEKMQ (reference sequence). Trimming shortened V by 2 bases and J by 5 bases, and 7 bases separated the two germline ends. The CDR3 DNA sequence: TGTGCCAGCAGCTTACCGAGGAACGAGCAGTACTTC. Amino acids: CASSLPRNEQYF.

V gene TRBV27 combines with J gene TRBJ2-5, with 7 bases lining up with TRBD1. Germline-derived CDR1 and CDR2 are MNHEY and SMNVEV (reference sequence). The ends lost 4 bases at V and 5 bases at J; junction bases unmatched: 7. CDR3 length equals 14 residues. The CDR3 loop reads CASSWAGGRETQYF. For the CDR3, the DNA is TGTGCCAGCAGTTGGGCAGGGGGAAGGGAGACCCAGTACTTC.

The J gene is TRBJ2-3, the V gene TRBV28, with TRBD2 matching 7 bases. The CDR3 has 19 amino acids. J lost 4 bases, V lost 7 bases, and 23 bases had no gene match. Germline CDR1 reads MDHEN; CDR2 reads SYDVKM. DNA for the CDR3: TGTGCCAGCACCGAGGGACTACGGGCCGTATCCCTGGGGGCAGATACGCAGTATTTT. Translated, it gives CASTEGLRAVSLGADTQYF. Looking up the rest from reference TRBV28 and TRBJ2-3 gives the full variable domain: DVKVTQSSRYLVKRTGEKVFLECVQDMDHENMFWYRQDPGLGLRLIYFSYDVKMKEKGDIPEGYSVSREKKERFSLILESASTNQTSMYLCASTEGLRAVSLGADTQYFGPGTRLTVL.

V and J are TRBV27 and TRBJ1-1; a possible D gene is TRBD1 (6 bases). This CDR3 is 15 amino acids long. V was trimmed by 5 bases and J by 1 base, leaving 14 bases between them. The germline CDR1 and CDR2 sequences are MNHEY and SMNVEV (reference sequence). CDR3 sequence (DNA): TGTGCCAGCAGTCCAGGGGCAGGGAGGAACACTGAAGCTTTCTTT. Encoded protein: CASSPGAGRNTEAFF.

The chain links TRBV28 to TRBJ2-7, with 7 bases fitting TRBD2. The CDR3 has 16 residues. The germline CDR1 and CDR2 sequences are MDHEN and SYDVKM. Trimming cost V 6 bases and J 0 bases; bases outside gene matches: 11. The CDR3 spells CASSDISGSYSYEQYF. As DNA, the CDR3 is TGTGCCAGCAGCGATATTAGCGGGTCCTACTCCTACGAGCAGTACTTC.

The chain has TRBV28 and TRBJ1-1; 12 bases match TRBD1. The junction had 7 bases not matched to a gene; V was cut back by 8 bases and J by 6 bases. The germline CDR1 and CDR2 sequences are MDHEN and SYDVKM. The length of the CDR3 is 14 residues. The CDR3 loop reads CASGLGTGGSEAFF. DNA of the CDR3: TGTGCCAGCGGACTGGGGACAGGGGGCTCTGAAGCTTTCTTT.

The chain is built from TRBV19 and TRBJ2-5; 7 bases are shared with TRBD2. Germline CDR1 is LNHDA and CDR2 is SQIVND (reference sequence). This CDR3 is built from 14 residues. Trimming at V came to 4 bases and at J to 4 bases, leaving 6 bases not matched to a gene. The CDR3 nucleotides are TGTGCCAGTAGTAGAACGGGGGGAGGAGAGACCCAGTACTTC. Protein product: CASSRTGGGETQYF.

In nucleotides, the CDR3 is TGTGCCAGCAGCACTACCAGCGGGAGGGCCCCAGATACGCAGTATTTT. Residues: CASSTTSGRAPDTQYF. V gene TRBV7-8 combines with J gene TRBJ2-3; TRBD2 agrees at 10 bases. Germline CDR1 SGHVS, CDR2 FQNEAQ. CDR3 size: 16 residues. Germline trimming cut 5 bases from V and 4 bases from J; bases unmatched to any gene: 9.

This clone was found once. The V call is TRBV6-2 or TRBV6-3, the J call TRBJ2-2; weak D call: TRBD2 (5 bases). This CDR3 comprises 15 residues. Trimming removed 4 bases from V and 7 bases from J, with 16 bases in between. Germline V lookup: CDR1 MNHEY, CDR2 SVGEGT. CDR3 in DNA: TGTGCCAGCAGTTCTCTTAGCGAATTGGGCGGGGAGCTGTTTTTT. It specifies CASSSLSELGGELFF.

The chain links TRBV2 to TRBJ1-5, with D possibly being TRBD1 (6 bases). Germline values: CDR1 SNHLY, CDR2 FYNNEI. The CDR3 totals 17 residues. The V gene lost 6 bases and the J gene lost 0 bases, with 18 bases spanning the gap. The CDR3 region has the DNA TGTGCCAGCAGCCCCGGGGGGCGCGGTTATAGCAATCAGCCCCAGCATTTT. Its translation: CASSPGGRGYSNQPQHF. The full variable domain, in which reference TRBV2 and TRBJ1-5 provide the parts outside the CDR3, is EPEVTQTPSHQVTQMGQEVILRCVPISNHLYFYWYRQILGQKVEFLVSFYNNEISEKSEIFDDQFSVERPDGSNFTLKIRSTKLEDSAMYFCASSPGGRGYSNQPQHFGDGTRLSIL.

This clone occurred once. The rearrangement links TRBV19 to TRBJ2-5, with a tentative D call TRBD1 (6 bases). Trimming shortened V by 4 bases and J by 1 base, and 10 bases separated the two germline ends. Per the germline V gene, CDR1 is LNHDA and CDR2 is SQIVND (reference sequence). The CDR3 sequence is 14 residues long. In DNA, the CDR3 is TGTGCCAGTAGTACCGACAGGCGCCAAGAGACCCAGTACTTC. Amino acid sequence: CASSTDRRQETQYF. The full variable domain, with the rest looked up from reference TRBV19 and TRBJ2-5, is DGGITQSPKYLFRKEGQNVTLSCEQNLNHDAMYWYRQDPGQGLRLIYYSQIVNDFQKGDIAEGYSVSREKKESFPLTVTSAQKNPTAFYLCASSTDRRQETQYFGPGTRLLVL.

The V and J genes are TRBV7-9 and TRBJ2-3; a weak D match, TRBD2 (6 bases). The CDR3 runs 16 residues. Germline V gene lookup returns CDR1 SEHNR and CDR2 FQNEAQ (reference sequence). Trimming removed 5 bases at V and 1 base at J, with 16 bases between. The CDR3 DNA reads as TGTGCCAGCAGCCTAGATAGCGGAGCACGCACAGATACGCAGTATTTT. It codes for CASSLDSGARTDTQYF.

The chain carries TRBV28 and TRBJ1-1, with 8 bases lining up with TRBD1. CDR3 length: 13 amino acids. After removal of 7 bases from V and 1 base from J, the junction contained 2 bases not matched to a gene. The germline V gene encodes CDR1 MDHEN and CDR2 SYDVKM. DNA of the CDR3: TGTGCCAGCATTACAGGGGGGAACACTGAAGCTTTCTTT. Translated: CASITGGNTEAFF.

J is TRBJ2-3 and V is TRBV6-5; D perhaps matches TRBD1 (6 bases). Trimming took 4 bases from V and 2 from J, leaving 13 bases between them. Germline CDR1 MNHEY, CDR2 SVGAGI. The CDR3 consists of 15 residues. Written as DNA, the CDR3 is TGTGCCAGCAGTTCACAGGGTTTGAACACAGATACGCAGTATTTT. It specifies CASSSQGLNTDTQYF.

This sequence joins TRBV7-3 and TRBJ2-5; D call uncertain. Trimming left V 0 bases short and J 4 bases short, with 6 bases between. The CDR3 contains 13 residues. Germline V lookup: CDR1 SGHTA, CDR2 FQGTGA. The CDR3 region is CASSLTGLETQYF. In DNA form, the CDR3 reads TGTGCCAGCAGCTTAACGGGCCTAGAGACCCAGTACTTC.

This clone was seen only a few times. The V call is TRBV14, the J call TRBJ2-1; no clear D gene. Germline assignment: CDR1 SGHDN and CDR2 FVKESK. The CDR3 loop spans 14 amino acids. V was cut by 1 base and J by 10 bases, with 14 bases left in between. CDR3 amino acids: CASSQARQAVEQFF. CDR3 DNA: TGTGCCAGCAGCCAAGCCCGCCAGGCTGTGGAGCAGTTCTTC.

The chain joins TRBV5-1 to TRBJ2-3; TRBD2 matches 9 bases. Trimming at V came to 4 bases and at J to 7 bases, leaving 4 bases not matched to a gene. Germline CDR1 SGHRS, CDR2 YFSETQ. The CDR3 consists of 13 residues. The CDR3 protein is CASSRLAANTQYF. The CDR3 DNA is TGCGCCAGCAGCCGACTAGCGGCAAATACGCAGTATTTT.

The rearrangement uses TRBV28 and TRBJ2-7, with D maybe TRBD2 (5 bases). Looked up from germline, CDR1 is MDHEN and CDR2 is SYDVKM. V gave up 5 bases and J gave up 0 bases, with 20 bases separating them. This CDR3 region has 17 residues. CDR3 DNA: TGTGCCAGCAGTCCACCCGGAAGCGGAGGATTCTCCTACGAGCAGTACTTC. This sequence encodes CASSPPGSGGFSYEQYF.

The V call is TRBV7-2, the J call TRBJ2-1; D might be TRBD2 (6 bases). Looked up from germline, CDR1 is SGHTA and CDR2 is FQGNSA. The CDR3 loop spans 15 amino acids. The V end lost 5 bases, the J end lost 2 bases, and 13 bases lay between the germline ends. The CDR3 here is CASSQDGGTYNEQFF. The CDR3 DNA is TGTGCCAGCAGCCAAGATGGCGGGACCTACAATGAGCAGTTCTTC.

The chain employs TRBV27 and TRBJ2-5; 12 nucleotides align to TRBD2. Germline trimming cut 4 bases from V and 5 bases from J; bases unmatched to any gene: 8. Germline V lookup: CDR1 MNHEY, CDR2 SMNVEV (reference sequence). This CDR3 has 16 amino acids. The CDR3 reads CASSSPRLAGGETQYF. In nucleotides, the CDR3 is TGTGCCAGCAGTTCGCCCCGCCTAGCGGGAGGGGAGACCCAGTACTTC.

The chain carries TRBV5-5 and TRBJ1-5; tentatively, D is TRBD1 (5 bases). CDR3 length: 15 residues. With 2 bases removed from V and 4 bases from J, the gap between germline ends came to 13 bases. The germline CDR1 and CDR2 sequences are SGHKS and YYEKEE (reference sequence). The CDR3 region is CASSLAGEVNQPQHF. The CDR3 nucleotides read TGTGCCAGCAGCTTAGCGGGGGAGGTAAATCAGCCCCAGCATTTT.

The V call is TRBV21-1, the J call TRBJ1-1; the table's D call TRBD1 went unverified against the DNA. TRBV21-1 is given as a pseudogene. CDR3 length equals 12 residues. In DNA form, the CDR3 reads TGTGCCAGCAGCAAGGGGCCCACTGAAGCTTTCTTT. Its protein product is CASSKGPTEAFF.

The CDR3 region is CASSLDSSSGSQFF. CDR3 nucleotide sequence: TGTGCCAGCAGCTTAGACTCCTCGAGCGGGAGTCAGTTCTTC. This chain connects TRBV7-6 to TRBJ2-1; 8 positions agree with TRBD2. Losses at the gene ends were 1 base for V and 13 bases for J; bases not matched to a gene: 9. The CDR3 totals 14 residues. Germline lookup yields CDR1 SGHVS and CDR2 FNYEAQ. Variable domain in full (rest from reference TRBV7-6 and TRBJ2-1): GAGVSQSPRYKVTKRGQDVALRCDPISGHVSLYWYRQALGQGPEFLTYFNYEAQQDKSGLPNDRFSAERPEGSISTLTIQRTEQRDSAMYRCASSLDSSSGSQFFGPGTRLTVL.

The J gene is TRBJ1-2, the V gene TRBV19; perhaps TRBD1 as D (6 bases). Deletions cut 2 bases from V and 8 bases from J, with 15 bases between. The CDR3 consists of 14 residues. Germline CDR1 LNHDA, CDR2 SQIVND (reference sequence). CDR3 in amino acids: CASSIQGSGKGYTF. The CDR3 DNA reads TGTGCCAGTAGTATACAGGGGTCAGGGAAGGGCTACACCTTC.

The chain uses TRBV28 and TRBJ2-7, with D possibly being TRBD2 (6 bases). V was cut by 4 bases and J by 0 bases, with 19 bases left in between. The CDR3 length is 17 residues. Per germline, CDR1 MDHEN and CDR2 SYDVKM. DNA for the CDR3: TGTGCCAGCAGTTATAACCCCGGGAGCCAGAGCTCCTACGAGCAGTACTTC. It yields the protein CASSYNPGSQSSYEQYF.

The CDR3 loop reads CASSYGGGRVYEQYF. Here the CDR3 DNA reads TGTGCCAGTAGTTACGGCGGTGGGAGGGTCTACGAGCAGTACTTC. The chain combines TRBV19 with TRBJ2-7, with 7 bases lining up with TRBD2. The CDR3 is made up of 15 amino acids. V trimming: 5 bases; J trimming: 3 bases; junction bases outside the gene matches: 10. Germline V CDR1 and CDR2: LNHDA, SQIVND (reference sequence).

In its sample, this clone was seen once. The rearrangement uses TRBV7-9 and TRBJ1-6; D not resolved. Germline V lookup: CDR1 SEHNR, CDR2 FQNEAQ (reference sequence). CDR3 size: 15 residues. The V gene lost 5 bases and the J gene lost 7 bases, with 15 bases spanning the gap. The CDR3 nucleotides are TGTGCCAGCAGCCTGGGCTACAGCCCAAATTCACCCCTCCACTTT. Residues: CASSLGYSPNSPLHF.